A selection of T cell receptor beta chains follows, all from one sample in a study of cytomegalovirus exposure and HLA in healthy donors. TCRdb's copy holds only in-frame clones and misses some; the assay was immunoSEQ multiplex PCR. Among about 140,000 clones, 70% to 80% were seen once, and the ten largest hold approximately 3%. Sample: PBMCs. These receptors were collected from a female donor in good health and CMV-seronegative. CDR3s include the opening cysteine and the closing phenylalanine or tryptophan. Each record gives: clone size, D gene, V gene, J gene, CDR3 protein, CDR3 DNA. D genes are given only for firm matches. Clone size appears in some rows only: once, few, many, or a class for an expanded clone.

-	-	TRBV11-2	TRBJ2-7	CASSPDFYEQYF	TGTGCCAGCAGCCCGGACTTCTACGAGCAGTACTTC
-	TRBD2	TRBV29-1	TRBJ2-7	CSVGGGASSYEQYF	TGCAGCGTTGGCGGGGGGGCGAGCTCCTACGAGCAGTACTTC
few	TRBD2	TRBV4-1	TRBJ2-7	CASSISGLAGYEQYF	TGCGCCAGCAGCATCTCCGGACTAGCGGGCTACGAGCAGTACTTC
-	-	TRBV23-1	TRBJ1-5	CASSPQGLNQPQHF	TGCGCCAGCAGCCCCCAGGGGCTCAATCAGCCCCAGCATTTT
-	-	TRBV28	TRBJ2-2	CASRNAVNTGELFF	TGTGCCAGCAGGAATGCAGTGAACACCGGGGAGCTGTTCTTT
once	TRBD2	TRBV27	TRBJ2-3	CASRRRLAGEGTQYF	TGTGCCAGCAGACGTAGACTAGCGGGGGAAGGTACGCAGTATTTT
-	-	TRBV30	TRBJ2-6	CAWSRGGIGANVLTF	TGTGCCTGGAGTAGGGGCGGGATTGGGGCCAACGTCCTGACTTTC
-	-	TRBV9	TRBJ1-4	CASSVGSGSSEKLFF	TGTGCCAGCAGCGTAGGGTCAGGGTCGTCTGAAAAACTGTTTTTT
-	TRBD2	TRBV7-8	TRBJ2-5	CASSYSGNGETQYF	TGTGCCAGCAGCTATAGCGGGAACGGGGAGACCCAGTACTTC
-	-	TRBV7-2	TRBJ2-3	CASSTSTDTQYF	TGTGCCAGCAGCACTAGCACAGATACGCAGTATTTT
-	TRBD1	TRBV6-5	TRBJ1-5	CASRQGAYQPQHF	TGTGCCAGCAGGCAGGGGGCATATCAGCCCCAGCATTTT
-	-	TRBV6-5	TRBJ1-1	CASSTEGITEAFF	TGTGCCAGCAGTACGGAGGGGATCACTGAAGCTTTCTTT
-	TRBD1	TRBV6-5	TRBJ1-5	CASSRDRDNQPQHF	TGTGCCAGCAGCCGTGACAGGGACAATCAGCCCCAGCATTTT
-	-	TRBV2	TRBJ2-7	CASSSLLGAPSYEQYF	TGTGCCAGCAGTTCCCTCTTGGGGGCCCCATCCTACGAGCAGTACTTC
-	-	TRBV2	TRBJ1-5	CASTRQYNQPQHF	TGTGCCAGCACCCGACAGTACAATCAGCCCCAGCATTTT
-	-	TRBV6-1	TRBJ2-2	CASSEDSFTGELFF	TGTGCCAGCAGTGAGGATAGCTTCACCGGGGAGCTGTTTTTT
-	TRBD2	TRBV14	TRBJ2-2	CASSQDGRATGELFF	TGTGCCAGCAGCCAAGATGGGAGGGCTACCGGGGAGCTGTTTTTT
-	TRBD2	TRBV28	TRBJ2-7	CASSPTSDRSYEQYF	TGTGCCAGCAGTCCGACTAGCGACCGCTCCTACGAGCAGTACTTC
few	-	TRBV5-1	TRBJ1-2	CASSLVSGGGYTF	TGCGCCAGCAGCTTGGTCTCCGGGGGTGGCTACACCTTC
few	TRBD1	TRBV5-1	TRBJ1-1	CASSLAVSGGSVNTEAFF	TGCGCCAGCAGCTTGGCCGTGTCAGGGGGATCCGTGAACACTGAAGCTTTCTTT
few	TRBD2	TRBV25-1	TRBJ2-1	CASDTSDDNEQFF	TGTGCCAGCGATACTAGCGACGACAATGAGCAGTTCTTC
-	-	TRBV2	TRBJ1-1	CASSADTHTEAFF	TGTGCCAGCAGCGCCGACACGCACACTGAAGCTTTCTTT
few	TRBD2	TRBV6-5	TRBJ2-7	CASSQQREQQYF	TGTGCCAGCAGCCAACAGCGGGAGCAGCAGTACTTC
-	TRBD1	TRBV7-8	TRBJ2-7	CASSLVRGQGGEQYF	TGTGCCAGCAGCTTAGTCCGTGGACAGGGAGGCGAGCAGTACTTC
once	-	TRBV6-4	TRBJ2-3	CASSVEGTDTQYF	TGTGCCAGCTCGGTCGAAGGCACAGATACGCAGTATTTT
-	TRBD2	TRBV6-6	TRBJ2-1	CASSQRGLAGIDEQFF	TGTGCCAGCAGCCAACGGGGGCTAGCGGGAATCGATGAGCAGTTCTTC
-	TRBD2	TRBV7-2	TRBJ2-5	CASSKAAGGETQYF	TGTGCCAGCAGTAAAGCAGCGGGAGGAGAGACCCAGTACTTC
-	TRBD1	TRBV29-1	TRBJ1-1	CSVWTGNTEAFF	TGCAGCGTTTGGACAGGTAATACTGAAGCTTTCTTT
-	-	TRBV7-8	TRBJ2-3	CASSVLGGGTDTQYF	TGTGCCAGCAGCGTATTAGGGGGTGGCACAGATACGCAGTATTTT
-	TRBD1	TRBV6-5	TRBJ2-1	CASSYPNRQGPEQFF	TGTGCCAGCAGTTACCCCAACCGACAGGGCCCTGAGCAGTTCTTC
-	TRBD2	TRBV15	TRBJ2-3	CATSRDGTSGIDTQYF	TGTGCCACCAGCAGAGACGGGACTAGCGGGATTGATACGCAGTATTTT
-	-	TRBV2	TRBJ2-7	CASSVGRGSYEQYF	TGTGCCAGCAGTGTAGGCAGGGGCTCCTACGAGCAGTACTTC
-	TRBD2	TRBV7-2	TRBJ2-5	CASSYHGLAIPSRKETQYF	TGTGCCAGCAGTTACCACGGACTAGCAATTCCCAGTCGGAAAGAGACCCAGTACTTC
-	TRBD2	TRBV9	TRBJ2-1	CASSGSGAYNEQFF	TGTGCCAGCAGCGGCAGCGGGGCATACAATGAGCAGTTCTTC
-	TRBD1	TRBV5-6	TRBJ2-7	CASSPGQGASEQYF	TGTGCCAGCAGTCCGGGACAGGGGGCCTCCGAGCAGTACTTC
-	-	TRBV10-3	TRBJ1-2	CAISESTQYGYTF	TGTGCCATCAGTGAGTCGACTCAGTATGGCTACACCTTC
-	-	TRBV10-3	TRBJ1-3	CAVGKTVSGNTIYF	TGTGCCGTCGGAAAGACAGTCTCTGGAAACACCATATATTTT
-	-	TRBV2	TRBJ1-1	CASSDESNTEAFF	TGTGCCAGCAGTGATGAGTCCAACACTGAAGCTTTCTTT
-	-	TRBV11-3	TRBJ2-2	CASSLQGTGELFF	TGTGCCAGCAGCCTACAGGGAACCGGGGAGCTGTTTTTT
-	TRBD2	TRBV5-4	TRBJ2-3	CASSSGGWTDTQYF	TGTGCCAGCAGCTCGGGAGGATGGACAGATACGCAGTATTTT
-	-	TRBV5-6	TRBJ2-3	CASSHTGAGLTDTQYF	TGTGCCAGCAGCCATACTGGCGCCGGACTCACAGATACGCAGTATTTT
-	TRBD2	TRBV7-4	TRBJ2-7	CASKVAGVFSYEQYF	TGTGCCAGCAAGGTAGCGGGGGTGTTCTCCTACGAGCAGTACTTC
-	TRBD1	TRBV5-1	TRBJ2-5	CASSSRTGQQETQYF	TGCGCCAGCAGCTCTCGGACAGGGCAACAAGAGACCCAGTACTTC
-	TRBD1	TRBV11-2	TRBJ2-6	CASSLDLRQGSSGANVLTF	TGTGCCAGCAGCTTAGATCTGAGACAGGGGTCGTCTGGGGCCAACGTCCTGACTTTC
once	-	TRBV5-1	TRBJ2-3	CASSLAGTDTQYF	TGCGCCAGCAGCTTGGCCGGCACAGATACGCAGTATTTT
once	-	TRBV10-3	TRBJ2-7	CAISDGQINYEQYF	TGTGCCATCAGTGATGGACAGATTAACTACGAGCAGTACTTC
-	-	TRBV29-1	TRBJ1-5	CSAAGQQDQPQHF	TGCAGCGCCGCCGGACAGCAAGATCAGCCCCAGCATTTT
-	TRBD2	TRBV6-6	TRBJ2-7	CASSARGGRGNEQYF	TGTGCCAGCAGCGCACGGGGGGGCCGAGGGAACGAGCAGTACTTC
-	TRBD2	TRBV9	TRBJ2-1	CASSPPLSAGAGEQFF	TGTGCCAGCAGCCCCCCCCTTTCAGCGGGAGCTGGTGAGCAGTTCTTC
-	TRBD1	TRBV30	TRBJ1-4	CAWSLDRGRSLFF	TGTGCCTGGAGTCTGGACAGGGGGCGCTCGCTGTTTTTT
-	-	TRBV5-4	TRBJ2-7	CASSFGISYEQYF	TGTGCCAGCAGCTTCGGGATCTCCTACGAGCAGTACTTC
few	-	TRBV14	TRBJ2-1	CASSVERVLSYNEQFF	TGTGCCAGCAGCGTTGAGCGGGTGTTGTCCTACAATGAGCAGTTCTTC